Presented here are 3 T cell receptor beta chains from one specimen sequenced in a study of T cell repertoires in cytomegalovirus infection. The antigens these receptors bind are not known. TCRdb used MiXCR to reprocess the reads, holding one entry per CDR3 protein. The sample contains approximately 770,000 distinct CDR3 sequences, almost 30% of which appear only once. The sequenced sample was cultured CD8+ T cells from PBMCs, obtained from culture after CMV antigen stimulation. All receptors come from a human donor in good health (CMV status not recorded). Some clones in this sample may be carry-over from other donors' samples.

This chain connects TRBV4-1 to TRBJ1-1, with 11 nucleotides matching TRBD1. V lost 2 bases and J lost 2; bases outside the gene matches: 1. CDR1 and CDR2 (germline): MGHRA, YSYEKL. The CDR3 consists of 15 residues. This CDR3 is CASSQWTGGNTEAFF. In nucleotides, the CDR3 is TGCGCCAGCAGCCAATGGACAGGGGGCAACACTGAAGCTTTCTTT.

In its sample, this clonotype was seen once. CDR3 sequence: CASRQIEAFF. DNA for the CDR3: TGTGCCAGCCGACAGATTGAAGCTTTCTTT. The rearrangement links TRBV2 to TRBJ1-1; TRBD1 might be the D (5 bases). The CDR3 is 10 amino acids. Germline CDR1 SNHLY, CDR2 FYNNEI. V gave up 8 bases and J gave up 7 bases, with 8 bases separating them.

This clonotype was found a few times. V usage is TRBV6-5 and J usage is TRBJ2-5; no definite D call. The ends were cut back, 7 bases at V and 3 bases at J, with 6 bases in the middle. The CDR3 runs 11 residues. Germline lookup yields CDR1 MNHEY and CDR2 SVGAGI. The CDR3 region is CASTDEETQYF. For the CDR3, the DNA is TGTGCCAGCACCGACGAAGAGACCCAGTACTTC.